The rows below give T cell receptor beta chains drawn from one sample of a study of CD8 T cells in Susac syndrome. TCRdb reanalysed the immunoSEQ multiplex PCR reads using MiXCR and keeps one entry per CDR3 protein. The repertoire holds 240,000 or so distinct CDR3 sequences, with approximately 95% as singletons. Sequencing was performed on CD4+ T cells from PBMCs. These receptors were taken from a human donor with Susac syndrome. Both conserved end residues are part of each CDR3. Fields, in order: CDR3 protein, CDR3 length, J gene, V gene.

CASSVSSNTGELFF	14	TRBJ2-2	TRBV9
CSAGDGRPTYEQYF	14	TRBJ2-7	TRBV20-1
CASSQGLTAANTGELFF	17	TRBJ2-2	TRBV3-1
CASSRDGQANEKLFF	15	TRBJ1-4	TRBV5-1
CASSQGDRFTGTKETQYF	18	TRBJ2-5	TRBV4-1
CASSYRRIYGYTF	13	TRBJ1-2	TRBV12-3/TRBV12-4
CASSLSPGGTEAFF	14	TRBJ1-1	TRBV5-1
CSAERTSGSTGELFF	15	TRBJ2-2	TRBV20-1
CSASQNIQYF	10	TRBJ2-4	TRBV20-1
CASSAAGTQVGAFF	14	TRBJ1-1	TRBV25-1
CASSVKRLTGELFF	14	TRBJ2-2	TRBV3-1
CSARERGREGQPQHF	15	TRBJ1-5	TRBV20-1
CSATPLQDRVNEQFF	15	TRBJ2-1	TRBV29-1
CSVLKWLNTEAFF	13	TRBJ1-1	TRBV29-1
CASSPPDAVTDTQYF	15	TRBJ2-3	TRBV18
CSVEATTTLFF	11	TRBJ2-1	TRBV29-1
CASSRAGAETQYF	13	TRBJ2-5	TRBV4-1
CASSLGNTDTQYF	13	TRBJ2-3	TRBV19
CASSQSTGNQPQHF	14	TRBJ1-5	TRBV4-1
CASSAQTVVKETQYF	15	TRBJ2-5	TRBV9
CSVDLNRGDGYTF	13	TRBJ1-2	TRBV29-1
CASSLAPRVGDYGYTF	16	TRBJ1-2	TRBV5-1
CASSLRAGIADTQYF	15	TRBJ2-3	TRBV27
CASGSVLGETQYF	13	TRBJ2-5	TRBV12-5
CAWNRRDPYEQYF	13	TRBJ2-7	TRBV30
CASRASGYNEQFF	13	TRBJ2-1	TRBV2
CSVARSGSRYDTQYF	15	TRBJ2-3	TRBV29-1
CASRSGQIYEQYF	13	TRBJ2-7	TRBV2
CAWNQGLNTEAFF	13	TRBJ1-1	TRBV30
CASRRTGYNEQFF	13	TRBJ2-1	TRBV6-2/TRBV6-3
CASSSSATSRSAQFF	15	TRBJ2-1	TRBV9
CSARDIRGFTDTQYF	15	TRBJ2-3	TRBV20-1
CAWSWARENEQYF	13	TRBJ2-7	TRBV30
CSARDPRRPVQETQYF	16	TRBJ2-5	TRBV20-1
CASSQPPYTEAFF	13	TRBJ1-1	TRBV6-5
CASSPPAGSTTEAFF	15	TRBJ1-1	TRBV18
CAWRPAGRETQYF	13	TRBJ2-5	TRBV30
CSARDTNTEAFF	12	TRBJ1-1	TRBV20-1
CATSAPGEGSYGYTF	15	TRBJ1-2	TRBV24-1
CSGWQRGLETQYF	13	TRBJ2-5	TRBV29-1
CASSLLDSTYEQYF	14	TRBJ2-7	TRBV25-1
CASSPTGTAGQNYGYTF	17	TRBJ1-2	TRBV18
CSARDWLAGTGDTQYF	16	TRBJ2-3	TRBV20-1
CASSEGPLAGVETQYF	16	TRBJ2-5	TRBV25-1
CASRPLTGKVPRNTEAFF	18	TRBJ1-1	TRBV6-1
CASGNSGGVEQYF	13	TRBJ2-7	TRBV25-1